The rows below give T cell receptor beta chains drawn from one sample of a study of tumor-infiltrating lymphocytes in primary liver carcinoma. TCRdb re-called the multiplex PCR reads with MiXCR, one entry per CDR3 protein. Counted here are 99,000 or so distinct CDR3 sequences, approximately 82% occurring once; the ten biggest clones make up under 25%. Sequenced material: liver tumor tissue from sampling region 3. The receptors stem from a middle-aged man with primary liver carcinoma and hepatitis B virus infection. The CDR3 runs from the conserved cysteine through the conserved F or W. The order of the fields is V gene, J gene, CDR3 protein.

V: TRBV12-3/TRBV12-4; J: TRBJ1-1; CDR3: CASSDQGVRTFF
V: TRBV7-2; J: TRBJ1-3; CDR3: CASSLGGGSGNTIYF
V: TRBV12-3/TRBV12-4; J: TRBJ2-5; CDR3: CASSLSGVETQHF
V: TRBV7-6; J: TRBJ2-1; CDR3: CASSLAGGFKEQFF
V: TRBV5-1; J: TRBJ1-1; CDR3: CASRLDGMNTEAFF
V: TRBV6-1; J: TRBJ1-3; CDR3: CASSESETNPDTIYF
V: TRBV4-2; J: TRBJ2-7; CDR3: CVSSQAPDLQHELYF
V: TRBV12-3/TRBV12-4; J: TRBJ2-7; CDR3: CANRSGQNGCHEQYF
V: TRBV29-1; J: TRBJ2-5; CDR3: CSVRTSGSWVETHYF
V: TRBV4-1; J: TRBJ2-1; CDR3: CASSPELAGAYNEQLF